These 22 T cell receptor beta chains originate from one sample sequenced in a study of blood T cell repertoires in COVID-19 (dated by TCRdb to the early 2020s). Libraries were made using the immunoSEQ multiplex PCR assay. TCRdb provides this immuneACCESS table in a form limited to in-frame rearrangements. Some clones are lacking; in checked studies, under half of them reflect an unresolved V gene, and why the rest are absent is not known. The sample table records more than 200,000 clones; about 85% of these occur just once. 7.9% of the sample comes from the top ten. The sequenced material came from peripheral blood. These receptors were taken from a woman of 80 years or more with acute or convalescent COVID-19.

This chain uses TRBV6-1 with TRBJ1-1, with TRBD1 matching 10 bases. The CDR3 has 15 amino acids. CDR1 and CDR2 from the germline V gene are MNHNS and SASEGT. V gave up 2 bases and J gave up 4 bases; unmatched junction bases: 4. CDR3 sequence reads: CASSELRQGATEAFF. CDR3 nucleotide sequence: TGTGCCAGCAGTGAACTACGACAGGGGGCCACTGAAGCTTTCTTT.

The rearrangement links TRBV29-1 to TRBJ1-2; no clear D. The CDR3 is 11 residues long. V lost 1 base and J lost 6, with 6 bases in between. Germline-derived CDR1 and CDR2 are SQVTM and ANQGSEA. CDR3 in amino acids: CSVEAPDGYTF. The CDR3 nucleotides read TGCAGCGTTGAAGCTCCCGATGGCTACACCTTC.

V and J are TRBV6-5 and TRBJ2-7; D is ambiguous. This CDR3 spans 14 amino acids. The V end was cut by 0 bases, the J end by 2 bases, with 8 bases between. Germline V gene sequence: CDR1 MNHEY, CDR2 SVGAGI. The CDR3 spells CASSYSQQPYEQYF. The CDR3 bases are TGTGCCAGCAGTTACTCCCAACAACCCTACGAGCAGTACTTC.

DNA of the CDR3: TGTGCCACCAGTGAGACGGGACACTATTACAATGAGCAGTTCTTC. Translation gives CATSETGHYYNEQFF. The V call is TRBV24-1, the J call TRBJ2-1; perhaps TRBD1 as D (6 bases). The CDR3 consists of 15 residues. The V end lost 4 bases, the J end lost 4 bases, and 13 bases lay between the germline ends. Per germline, CDR1 KGHDR and CDR2 SFDVKD.

CDR3 amino acids: CASSSREGANEKLFF. The CDR3 DNA follows: TGTGCCAGCAGCTCCAGGGAGGGGGCTAATGAAAAACTGTTTTTT. V and J are TRBV7-9 and TRBJ1-4, with D maybe TRBD1 (6 bases). Germline V gene sequence: CDR1 SEHNR, CDR2 FQNEAQ (reference sequence). V was clipped by 4 bases and J by 3 bases, with 12 bases between them. The CDR3 totals 15 residues.

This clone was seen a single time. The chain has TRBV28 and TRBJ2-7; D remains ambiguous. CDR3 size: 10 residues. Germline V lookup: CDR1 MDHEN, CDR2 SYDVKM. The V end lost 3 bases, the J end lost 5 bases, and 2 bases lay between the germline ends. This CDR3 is CASSFNEQYF. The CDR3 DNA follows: TGTGCCAGCAGTTTCAACGAGCAGTACTTC.

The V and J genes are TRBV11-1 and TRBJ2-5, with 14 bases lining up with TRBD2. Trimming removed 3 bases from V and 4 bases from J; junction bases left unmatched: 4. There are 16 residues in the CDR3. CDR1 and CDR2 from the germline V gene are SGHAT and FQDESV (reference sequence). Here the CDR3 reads CASSFPGLAGVETQYF. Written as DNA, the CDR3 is TGTGCCAGCAGCTTCCCGGGACTAGCGGGAGTAGAGACCCAGTACTTC.

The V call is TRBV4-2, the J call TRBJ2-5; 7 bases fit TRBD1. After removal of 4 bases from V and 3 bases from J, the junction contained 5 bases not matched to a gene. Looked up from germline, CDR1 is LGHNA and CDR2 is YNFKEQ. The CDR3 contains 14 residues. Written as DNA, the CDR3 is TGTGCCAGCAGCCTACCCGACAGGGAAGAGACCCAGTACTTC. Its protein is CASSLPDREETQYF.

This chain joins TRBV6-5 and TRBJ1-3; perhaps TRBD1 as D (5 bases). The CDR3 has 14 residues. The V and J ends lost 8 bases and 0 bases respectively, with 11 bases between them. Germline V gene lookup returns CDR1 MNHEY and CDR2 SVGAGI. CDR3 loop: CASGGARSGNTIYF. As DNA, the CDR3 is TGTGCCAGCGGCGGGGCCCGCTCTGGAAACACCATATATTTT.

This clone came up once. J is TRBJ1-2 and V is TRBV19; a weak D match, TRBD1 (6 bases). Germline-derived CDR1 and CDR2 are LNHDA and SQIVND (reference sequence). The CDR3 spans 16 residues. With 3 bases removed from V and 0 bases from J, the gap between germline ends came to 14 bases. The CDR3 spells CASSISIQGPNYGYTF. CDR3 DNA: TGTGCCAGTAGTATCTCTATACAGGGACCTAACTATGGCTACACCTTC.

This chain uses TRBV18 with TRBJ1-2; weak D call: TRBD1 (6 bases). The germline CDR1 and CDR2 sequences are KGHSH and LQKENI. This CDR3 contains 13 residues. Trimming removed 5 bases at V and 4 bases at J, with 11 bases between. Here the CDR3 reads CASSETRGYGYTF. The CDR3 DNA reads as TGTGCCAGCTCAGAGACCAGGGGCTATGGCTACACCTTC.

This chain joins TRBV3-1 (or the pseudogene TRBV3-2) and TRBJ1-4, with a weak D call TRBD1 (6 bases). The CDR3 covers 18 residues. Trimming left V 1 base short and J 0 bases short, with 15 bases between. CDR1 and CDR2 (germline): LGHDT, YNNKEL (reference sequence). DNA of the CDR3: TGTGCCAGCAGCCAAGGTGTGACAGGTCCTTCAACTAATGAAAAACTGTTTTTT. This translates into CASSQGVTGPSTNEKLFF.

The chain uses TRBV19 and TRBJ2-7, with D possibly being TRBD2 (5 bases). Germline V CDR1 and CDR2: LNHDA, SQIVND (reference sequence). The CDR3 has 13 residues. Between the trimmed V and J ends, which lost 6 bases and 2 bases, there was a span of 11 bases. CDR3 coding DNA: TGTGCCAGTAGCACTAGTAGCGCCTACGAGCAGTACTTC. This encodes CASSTSSAYEQYF.

This CDR3 is CSVEAMGRVGIQYF. DNA of the CDR3: TGCAGCGTTGAAGCGATGGGCAGGGTGGGCATTCAGTACTTC. The genes are TRBV29-1 and TRBJ2-4; a weak D match, TRBD1 (5 bases). The CDR3 runs to 14 residues. The V gene lost 1 base and the J gene lost 9 bases, with 16 bases spanning the gap. CDR1 is SQVTM, CDR2 ANQGSEA, per germline.

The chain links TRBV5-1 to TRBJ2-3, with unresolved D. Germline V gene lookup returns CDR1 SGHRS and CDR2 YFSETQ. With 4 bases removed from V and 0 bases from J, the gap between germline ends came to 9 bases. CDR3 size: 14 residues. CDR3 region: CASSRGTSTDTQYF. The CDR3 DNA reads TGCGCCAGCAGCCGCGGTACTAGCACAGATACGCAGTATTTT.

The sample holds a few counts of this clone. CDR3 sequence reads: CASSWTSASYEQYF. The CDR3 coding sequence is TGTGCCAGTAGTTGGACTAGCGCCTCCTACGAGCAGTACTTC. The chain couples TRBV19 to TRBJ2-7, with 9 bases fitting TRBD2. This CDR3 is built from 14 residues. V was clipped by 5 bases and J by 0 bases; unmatched bases: 2. Germline values: CDR1 LNHDA, CDR2 SQIVND (reference sequence).

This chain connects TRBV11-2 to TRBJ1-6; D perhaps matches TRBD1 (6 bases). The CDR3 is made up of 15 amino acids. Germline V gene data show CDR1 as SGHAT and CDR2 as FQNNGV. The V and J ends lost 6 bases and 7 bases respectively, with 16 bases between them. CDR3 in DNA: TGTGCCAGCAGGTCCCCGGGACATTCAAATTCACCCCTCCACTTT. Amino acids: CASRSPGHSNSPLHF.

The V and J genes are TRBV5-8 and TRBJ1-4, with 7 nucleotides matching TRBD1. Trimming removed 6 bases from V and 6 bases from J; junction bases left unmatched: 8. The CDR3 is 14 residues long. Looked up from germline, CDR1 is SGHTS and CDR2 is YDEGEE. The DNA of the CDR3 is TGTGCCAGCACTAAAAGACAGGGTGATGAAAAACTGTTTTTT. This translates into CASTKRQGDEKLFF.

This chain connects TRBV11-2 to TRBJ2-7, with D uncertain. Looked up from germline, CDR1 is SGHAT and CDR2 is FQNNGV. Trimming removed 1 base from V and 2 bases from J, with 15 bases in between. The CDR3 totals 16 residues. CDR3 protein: CASSLAGTPGPYEQYF. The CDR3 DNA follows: TGTGCCAGCAGCTTAGCTGGCACCCCTGGGCCCTACGAGCAGTACTTC.

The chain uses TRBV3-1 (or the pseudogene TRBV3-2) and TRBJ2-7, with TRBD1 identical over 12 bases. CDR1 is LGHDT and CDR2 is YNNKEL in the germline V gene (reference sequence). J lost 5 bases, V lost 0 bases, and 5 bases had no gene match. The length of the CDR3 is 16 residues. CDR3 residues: CASSQDEGQGAHEQYF. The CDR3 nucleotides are TGTGCCAGCAGCCAAGATGAGGGACAGGGGGCCCACGAGCAGTACTTC.

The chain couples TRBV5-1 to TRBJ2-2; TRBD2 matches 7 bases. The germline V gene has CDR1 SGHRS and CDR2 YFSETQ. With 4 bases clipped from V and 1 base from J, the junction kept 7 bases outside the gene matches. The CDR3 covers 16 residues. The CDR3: CASSPVGGMNTGELFF. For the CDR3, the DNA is TGCGCCAGCAGCCCCGTCGGGGGGATGAACACCGGGGAGCTGTTTTTT.

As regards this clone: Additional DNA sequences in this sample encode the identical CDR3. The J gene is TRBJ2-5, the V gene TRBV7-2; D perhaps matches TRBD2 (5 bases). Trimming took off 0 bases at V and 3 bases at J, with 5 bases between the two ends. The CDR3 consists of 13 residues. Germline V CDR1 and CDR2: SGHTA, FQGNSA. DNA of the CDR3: TGTGCCAGCAGCTTAGCGAGGGAAGAGACCCAGTACTTC. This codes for CASSLAREETQYF.